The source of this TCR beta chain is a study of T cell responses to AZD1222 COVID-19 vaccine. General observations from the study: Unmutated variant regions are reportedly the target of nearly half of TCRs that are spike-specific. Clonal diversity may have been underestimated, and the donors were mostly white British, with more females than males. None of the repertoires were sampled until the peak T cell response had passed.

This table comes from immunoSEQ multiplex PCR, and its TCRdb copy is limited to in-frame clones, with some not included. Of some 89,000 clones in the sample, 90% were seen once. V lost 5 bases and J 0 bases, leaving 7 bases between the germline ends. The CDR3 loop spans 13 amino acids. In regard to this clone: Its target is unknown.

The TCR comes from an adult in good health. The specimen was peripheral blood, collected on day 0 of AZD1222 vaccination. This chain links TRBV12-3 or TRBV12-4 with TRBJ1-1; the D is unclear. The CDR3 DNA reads TGTGCCAGCAGTACCCGGGTGAACACTGAAGCTTTCTTT. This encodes CASSTRVNTEAFF.